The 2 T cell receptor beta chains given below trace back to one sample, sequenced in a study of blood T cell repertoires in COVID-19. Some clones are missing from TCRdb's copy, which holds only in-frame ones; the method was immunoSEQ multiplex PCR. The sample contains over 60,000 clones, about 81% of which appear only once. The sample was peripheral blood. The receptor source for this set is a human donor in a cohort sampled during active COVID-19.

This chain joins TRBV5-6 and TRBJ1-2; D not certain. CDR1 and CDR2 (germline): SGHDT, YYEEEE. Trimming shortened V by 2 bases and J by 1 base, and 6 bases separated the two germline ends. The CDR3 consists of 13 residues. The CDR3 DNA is TGTGCCAGCAGCTTCGGCGGTAACTATGGCTACACCTTC. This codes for CASSFGGNYGYTF.

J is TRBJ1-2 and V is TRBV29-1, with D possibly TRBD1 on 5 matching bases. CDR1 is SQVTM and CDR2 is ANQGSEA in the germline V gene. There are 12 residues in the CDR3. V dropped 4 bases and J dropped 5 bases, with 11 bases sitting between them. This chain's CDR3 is CSVGTPGYGYTF. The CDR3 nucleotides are TGCAGCGTTGGCACGCCAGGGTATGGCTACACCTTC.